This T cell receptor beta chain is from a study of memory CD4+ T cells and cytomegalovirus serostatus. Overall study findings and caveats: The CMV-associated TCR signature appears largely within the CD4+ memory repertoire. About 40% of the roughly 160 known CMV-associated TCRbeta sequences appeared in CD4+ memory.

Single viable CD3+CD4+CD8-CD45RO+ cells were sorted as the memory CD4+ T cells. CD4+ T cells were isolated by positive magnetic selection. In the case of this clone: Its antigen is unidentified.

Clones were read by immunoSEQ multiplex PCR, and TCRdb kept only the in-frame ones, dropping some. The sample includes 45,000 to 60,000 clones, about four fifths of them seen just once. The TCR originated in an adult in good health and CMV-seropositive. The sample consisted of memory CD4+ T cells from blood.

Here the CDR3 reads CASSSFGGYSNQPQHF. The CDR3 region has the DNA TGTGCCAGCAGCTCCTTCGGGGGTTATAGCAATCAGCCCCAGCATTTT. The chain uses TRBV7-2 and TRBJ1-5, with D perhaps TRBD1 (5 bases). Trimming left V 4 bases short and J 0 bases short, with 13 bases between. This CDR3 is 16 amino acids long. The germline V gene has CDR1 SGHTA and CDR2 FQGNSA.